This TCR beta chain was retrieved from a study of a mutant IDH1 vaccine in newly diagnosed glioma. The study, taken as a whole, reports: Top peripheral T cell clonotype shifts appeared unrelated to pseudoprogression.

To note about this clone: Its cognate antigen is unknown.

Sequenced by immunoSEQ multiplex PCR; TCRdb stores in-frame clones only, minus some. The table lists around 30,000 clones, approximately 82% of them singletons. The time point was: week 35, safety follow-up. A single vaccine dose contained 300 ug of mutant IDH1 20-mer peptide, and topical imiquimod was used with it. The clonotype comes from a woman aged 18-30 years with glioma. Material: PBMCs, obtained from a glioma patient whose treatment included an IDH1 peptide vaccine.

The CDR3 nucleotides read TGCGCCAGCAGCCAAGTTCAGGGGACTGAAGCTTTCTTT. This gives the protein CASSQVQGTEAFF. V is TRBV4-3 and J is TRBJ1-1, with TRBD1 as a possible D gene (6 bases). Germline CDR1 is LGHNA and CDR2 is YSLEER. CDR3 length equals 13 residues. Trimming removed 1 base from V and 5 bases from J, with 8 bases in between.